The sequence of this TCR beta chain was determined in a study of T cell repertoires in cytomegalovirus infection. Study-level information: Through public TCR beta signatures, both CMV infection and matching HLA type were indicated. General study points: Cumulative frequency of public TCR beta families picked out carriers of CMV plus the relevant HLA. Dominating the ex vivo response were HLA-C-restricted CMV-specific TCR beta clonotypes.

The germline V and J ends were trimmed by 3 bases and 5 bases, with 12 bases remaining between them. CDR1 LNHDA and CDR2 SQIVND come from the germline V gene (reference sequence). This CDR3 is 14 amino acids long. This clonotype was recorded a few times. Its antigen is as yet unknown. TCRdb independently ran MiXCR on the reads; one entry per CDR3 protein. Among 750,000 to 950,000 distinct CDR3 sequences listed, about 29% were seen once. The sequence was obtained from a human donor in good health (CMV status not recorded). Some clones in this sample may be carry-over from other donors' samples. The sample consisted of cultured CD8+ T cells from PBMCs, taken from culture after CMV antigen stimulation. The rearrangement links TRBV19 to TRBJ2-3, with D maybe TRBD2 (7 bases). CDR3 coding DNA: TGTGCCAGTAGTATCGGCGGGGGACAAGATACGCAGTATTTT. Protein product: CASSIGGGQDTQYF.